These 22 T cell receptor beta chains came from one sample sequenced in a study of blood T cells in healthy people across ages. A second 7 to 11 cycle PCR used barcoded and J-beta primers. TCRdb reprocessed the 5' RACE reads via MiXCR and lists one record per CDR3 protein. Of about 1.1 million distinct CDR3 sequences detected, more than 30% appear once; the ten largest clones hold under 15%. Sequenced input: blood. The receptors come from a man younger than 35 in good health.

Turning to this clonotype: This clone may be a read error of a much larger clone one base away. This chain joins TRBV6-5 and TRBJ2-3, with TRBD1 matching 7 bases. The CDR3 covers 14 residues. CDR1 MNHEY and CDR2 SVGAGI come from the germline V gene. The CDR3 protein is CASSRQGTTDRQYF. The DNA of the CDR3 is TGTGCCAGCAGTAGACAGGGTACCACAGATAGGCAGTATTTT.

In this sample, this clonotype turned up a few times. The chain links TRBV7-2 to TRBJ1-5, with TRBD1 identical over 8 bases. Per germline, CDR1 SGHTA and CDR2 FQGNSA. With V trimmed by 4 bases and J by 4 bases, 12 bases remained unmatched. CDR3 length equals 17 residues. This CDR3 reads CASSSPDREILNQPQHF. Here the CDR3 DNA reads TGTGCCAGCAGCTCCCCGGACAGGGAGATCCTTAATCAGCCCCAGCATTTT. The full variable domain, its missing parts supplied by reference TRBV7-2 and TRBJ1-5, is GAGVSQSPSNKVTEKGKDVELRCDPISGHTALYWYRQSLGQGLEFLIYFQGNSAPDKSGLPSDRFSAERTGGSVSTLTIQRTQQEDSAVYLCASSSPDREILNQPQHFGDGTRLSIL.

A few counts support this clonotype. CDR3 nucleotide sequence: TGTGCCAGCAACCACGGGACAGGGCGGTACTATGGCTACACCTTC. Amino acids: CASNHGTGRYYGYTF. V gene TRBV6-6 combines with J gene TRBJ1-2; 9 nucleotides align to TRBD1. J gave up 3 bases and V 7 bases, and 9 bases lay outside the gene matches. The germline V gene has CDR1 MNHNY and CDR2 SVGAGI (reference sequence). This CDR3 is 15 amino acids long.

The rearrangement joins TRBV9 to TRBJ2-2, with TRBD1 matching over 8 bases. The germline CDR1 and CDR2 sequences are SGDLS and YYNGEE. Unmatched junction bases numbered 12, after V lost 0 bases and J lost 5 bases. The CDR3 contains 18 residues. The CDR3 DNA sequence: TGTGCCAGCAGCGTAGCTACAGGGGGACCCCTGGGGACCGGGGAGCTGTTTTTT. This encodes CASSVATGGPLGTGELFF.

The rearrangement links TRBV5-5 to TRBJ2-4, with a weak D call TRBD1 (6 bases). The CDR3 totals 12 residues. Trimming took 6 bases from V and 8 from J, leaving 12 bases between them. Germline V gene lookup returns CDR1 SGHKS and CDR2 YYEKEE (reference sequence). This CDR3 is CASILEGDIQYF. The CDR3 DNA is TGTGCCAGCATCTTAGAGGGGGACATTCAGTACTTC.

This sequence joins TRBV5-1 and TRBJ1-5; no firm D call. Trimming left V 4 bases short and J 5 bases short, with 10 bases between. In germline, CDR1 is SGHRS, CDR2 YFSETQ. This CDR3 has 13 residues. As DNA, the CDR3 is TGCGCCAGCAGCCCGTCTTGGGATCAGCCCCAGCATTTT. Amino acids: CASSPSWDQPQHF.

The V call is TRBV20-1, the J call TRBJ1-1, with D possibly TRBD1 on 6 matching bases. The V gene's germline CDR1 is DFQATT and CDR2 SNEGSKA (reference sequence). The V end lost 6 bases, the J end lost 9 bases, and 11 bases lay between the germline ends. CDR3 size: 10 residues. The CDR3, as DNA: TGCAGTGCCCAGGACAGTCAAGCTTTCTTT. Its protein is CSAQDSQAFF.

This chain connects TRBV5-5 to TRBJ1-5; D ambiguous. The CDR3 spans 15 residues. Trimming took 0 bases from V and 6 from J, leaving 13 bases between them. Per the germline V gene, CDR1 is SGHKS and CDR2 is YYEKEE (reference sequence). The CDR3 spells CASSLGGGKSQPQHF. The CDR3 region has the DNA TGTGCCAGCAGCTTGGGGGGAGGTAAAAGTCAGCCCCAGCATTTT.

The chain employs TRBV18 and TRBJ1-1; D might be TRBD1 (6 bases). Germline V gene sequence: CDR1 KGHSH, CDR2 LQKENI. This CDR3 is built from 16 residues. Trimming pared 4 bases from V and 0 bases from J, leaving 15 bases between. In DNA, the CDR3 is TGTGCCAGCTCACTTCAGACAGGCGAATTGAACACTGAAGCTTTCTTT. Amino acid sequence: CASSLQTGELNTEAFF.

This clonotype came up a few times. CDR3 in DNA: TGTGCCAGCAGTCAACTGTTATCAGGGTCGGCGACAGATACGCAGTATTTT. It translates to CASSQLLSGSATDTQYF. The chain recombines TRBV2 with TRBJ2-3; weak D call: TRBD1 (5 bases). The CDR3 has 17 residues. In germline, CDR1 is SNHLY, CDR2 FYNNEI. V lost 5 bases to trimming and J lost 3 bases, with 21 bases between them.

The CDR3 protein is CASSLGVQSYNEQFF. The CDR3 DNA follows: TGCGCCAGCAGCTTGGGTGTGCAGTCCTACAATGAGCAGTTCTTC. V is TRBV5-1 and J is TRBJ2-1, with no clear D. V was cut by 0 bases and J by 1 base, with 8 bases left in between. Germline CDR1 SGHRS, CDR2 YFSETQ. CDR3 length: 15 amino acids.

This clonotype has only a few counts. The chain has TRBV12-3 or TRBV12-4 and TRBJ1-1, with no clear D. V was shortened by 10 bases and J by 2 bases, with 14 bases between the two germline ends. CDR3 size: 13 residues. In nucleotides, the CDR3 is TGTGCCACAGCACGACCGGAAAACACTGAAGCTTTCTTT. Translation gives CATARPENTEAFF.

This CDR3 reads CASTEGSTDTQYF. The CDR3 region has the DNA TGTGCCAGCACCGAGGGGAGCACAGATACGCAGTATTTT. The gene calls are TRBV12-3 or TRBV12-4 and TRBJ2-3, with D possibly called TRBD1 or TRBD2 (5 bases each). V lost 7 bases and J 0 bases, leaving 8 bases between the germline ends. The CDR3 contains 13 residues.

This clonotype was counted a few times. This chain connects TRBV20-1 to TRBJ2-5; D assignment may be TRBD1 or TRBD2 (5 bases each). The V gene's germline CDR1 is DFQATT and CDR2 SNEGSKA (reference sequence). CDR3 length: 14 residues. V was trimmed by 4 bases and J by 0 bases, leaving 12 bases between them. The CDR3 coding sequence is TGCAGTGCTAAAGGGGACGGCTACCAAGAGACCCAGTACTTC. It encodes CSAKGDGYQETQYF.

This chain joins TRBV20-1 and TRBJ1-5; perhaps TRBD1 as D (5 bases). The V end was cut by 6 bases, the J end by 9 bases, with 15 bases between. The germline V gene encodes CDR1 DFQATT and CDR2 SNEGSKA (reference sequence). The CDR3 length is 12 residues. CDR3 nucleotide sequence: TGCAGTGCCGGGGACCGGAACCGGCCCCAGCATTTT. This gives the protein CSAGDRNRPQHF.

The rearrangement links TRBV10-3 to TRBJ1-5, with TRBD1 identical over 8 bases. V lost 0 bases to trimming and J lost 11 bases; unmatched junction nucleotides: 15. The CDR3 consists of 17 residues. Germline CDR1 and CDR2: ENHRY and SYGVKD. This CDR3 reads CAISESKDRGDIRAQHF. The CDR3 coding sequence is TGTGCCATCAGTGAGTCAAAAGACAGGGGCGACATCAGAGCCCAGCATTTT.

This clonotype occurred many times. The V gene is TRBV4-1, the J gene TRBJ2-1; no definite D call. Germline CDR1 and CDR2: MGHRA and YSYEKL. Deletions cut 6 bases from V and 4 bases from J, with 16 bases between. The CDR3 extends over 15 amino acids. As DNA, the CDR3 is TGCGCCAGCAGTCCATACTTCCGCGTTTACAATGAGCAGTTCTTC. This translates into CASSPYFRVYNEQFF.

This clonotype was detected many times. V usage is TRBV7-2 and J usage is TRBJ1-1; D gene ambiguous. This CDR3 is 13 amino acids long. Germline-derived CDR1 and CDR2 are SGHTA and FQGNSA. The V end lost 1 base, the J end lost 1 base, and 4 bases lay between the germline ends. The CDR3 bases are TGTGCCAGCAGCTTAGACCAGAACACTGAAGCTTTCTTT. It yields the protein CASSLDQNTEAFF.

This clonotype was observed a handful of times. The CDR3 DNA follows: TGCAGCGTTGAAGAGACATCTACAACAAGCTACGAGCAGTACTTC. Protein: CSVEETSTTSYEQYF. The rearrangement links TRBV29-1 to TRBJ2-7; no definite D call. The length of the CDR3 is 15 residues. From germline, CDR1 is SQVTM and CDR2 ANQGSEA. The V end was cut by 0 bases, the J end by 3 bases, with 15 bases between.

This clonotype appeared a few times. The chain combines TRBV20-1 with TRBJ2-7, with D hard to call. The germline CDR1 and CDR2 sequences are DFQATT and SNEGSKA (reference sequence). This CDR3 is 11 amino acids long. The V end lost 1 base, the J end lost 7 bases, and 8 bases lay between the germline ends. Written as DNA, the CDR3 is TGCAGTGCTAGAGTAACTTCAGAGCAGTACTTC. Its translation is CSARVTSEQYF.

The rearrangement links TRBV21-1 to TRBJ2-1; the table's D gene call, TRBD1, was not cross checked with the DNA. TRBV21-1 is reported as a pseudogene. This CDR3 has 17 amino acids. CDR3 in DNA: TGTGCCAGCAGCAAAGCAAGGGACAGATTATTCTACAATGAGCAGTTCTTC. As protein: CASSKARDRLFYNEQFF.

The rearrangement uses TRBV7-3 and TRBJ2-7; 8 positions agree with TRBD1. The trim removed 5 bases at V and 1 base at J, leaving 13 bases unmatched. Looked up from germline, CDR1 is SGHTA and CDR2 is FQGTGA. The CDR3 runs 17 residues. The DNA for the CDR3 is TGTGCCAGCAGCCCGAAACCCGGACAGGGCTTGTCCTACGAGCAGTACTTC. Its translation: CASSPKPGQGLSYEQYF.